The present T cell receptor (beta chain) was sequenced within a study of blood T cell repertoires in COVID-19. On the study more broadly: PBMCs, B-cell-depleted T cells, or T cells provided the cDNA or gDNA that made up the material.

Clones were sequenced by immunoSEQ multiplex PCR, and TCRdb holds only the in-frame ones, with some missing. The table includes about 270,000 clones, around nine tenths detected once. With 2 bases removed from V and 6 bases from J, the gap between germline ends came to 15 bases. Germline-derived CDR1 and CDR2 are MNHEY and SVGAGI. This CDR3 spans 15 amino acids. The chain employs TRBV6-5 and TRBJ2-3, with D tentatively TRBD2 (5 bases). The sequence was obtained from a man aged 35 to 55 who had recovered from COVID-19. Specimen: peripheral blood. CDR3 bases: TGTGCCAGCAGTTACGGAGGTTCGGGTTCGGATACGCAGTATTTT. Residues: CASSYGGSGSDTQYF.